These 9 T cell receptor beta chains share one sample of origin, sequenced in a study of T cell responses to AZD1222 COVID-19 vaccine. The repertoire was sequenced with immunoSEQ multiplex PCR; TCRdb's copy has only in-frame clones and lacks some. The sample has 66,000 or so clones, approximately 85% seen once. This sample comprised peripheral blood, obtained on day 0 of MenACWY control vaccination. These receptors all come from an adult in good health.

The chain recombines TRBV29-1 with TRBJ1-4; D is perhaps TRBD1 (6 bases). The V and J ends lost 4 bases and 3 bases respectively, with 9 bases between them. This CDR3 region has 13 residues. CDR1 and CDR2 (germline): SQVTM, ANQGSEA. The DNA of the CDR3 is TGCAGCGTTGTAACAGGGCCTAATGAAAAACTGTTTTTT. It codes for CSVVTGPNEKLFF.

CDR3 in amino acids: CAWSWTGGQETQYF. DNA for the CDR3: TGTGCCTGGAGCTGGACAGGGGGACAAGAGACCCAGTACTTC. This rearrangement joins TRBV30 to TRBJ2-5; 10 bases are a match to TRBD1. V was clipped by 3 bases and J by 2 bases; unmatched bases: 3. The CDR3 contains 14 residues. Germline CDR1 and CDR2: GTSNPN and SVGIG (reference sequence).

The V call is TRBV30, the J call TRBJ2-3, with 10 nucleotides matching TRBD1. V lost 5 bases and J lost 1; bases outside the gene matches: 0. The CDR3 sequence is 13 residues long. Germline V gene sequence: CDR1 GTSNPN, CDR2 SVGIG (reference sequence). The CDR3 region is CAWDRGRTDTQYF. CDR3 DNA: TGTGCCTGGGACAGGGGGCGCACAGATACGCAGTATTTT.

CDR3 sequence reads: CASSYSIRVGTSGKTGELFF. Written as DNA, the CDR3 is TGTGCCAGCAGTTACTCGATTAGGGTCGGGACTAGCGGTAAAACCGGGGAGCTGTTTTTT. The chain employs TRBV6-2 or TRBV6-3 and TRBJ2-2; 11 bases align to TRBD2. Germline V CDR1 and CDR2: MNHEY, SVGEGT. This CDR3 spans 20 amino acids. Trimming took 0 bases from V and 5 from J; bases not matched to a gene: 14.

The V and J genes are TRBV6-5 and TRBJ1-5; possibly TRBD1 for D (6 bases). Trimming cost V 5 bases and J 5 bases, with 7 bases left between them. Germline CDR1 is MNHEY and CDR2 is SVGAGI. This CDR3 is 12 amino acids long. The CDR3 coding sequence is TGTGCCAGCAGTAACAGGGATCAGCCCCAGCATTTT. Its protein is CASSNRDQPQHF.

DNA for the CDR3: TGTGCCAGCAGCCGTGTCAAGGGACTAGCGGGAGAGGAGCAGTACTTC. Its translation: CASSRVKGLAGEEQYF. This sequence joins TRBV5-4 and TRBJ2-7, with 14 bases identical to TRBD2. Germline V gives CDR1 SGHNT, CDR2 YYREEE (reference sequence). The CDR3 is made up of 16 amino acids. With 4 bases clipped from V and 7 bases from J, the junction kept 10 bases outside the gene matches.

The rearrangement uses TRBV7-2 and TRBJ2-2; 8 bases map to TRBD1. CDR1 is SGHTA and CDR2 is FQGNSA in the germline V gene. J lost 7 bases, V lost 5 bases, and 6 bases had no gene match. This CDR3 has 14 residues. The CDR3 sequence: CASSRDRTGGELFF. DNA of the CDR3: TGTGCCAGCAGCCGGGACAGGACAGGCGGGGAGCTGTTTTTT. Full variable domain (outside the CDR3, taken from reference TRBV7-2 and TRBJ2-2): GAGVSQSPSNKVTEKGKDVELRCDPISGHTALYWYRQSLGQGLEFLIYFQGNSAPDKSGLPSDRFSAERTGGSVSTLTIQRTQQEDSAVYLCASSRDRTGGELFFGEGSRLTVL.

As DNA, the CDR3 is TGTGCCAGCAGCTTGGTGGGACTAGCGGGGGACTACTACAATGAGCAGTTCTTC. Translation gives CASSLVGLAGDYYNEQFF. This chain connects TRBV5-8 to TRBJ2-1; 14 nucleotides agree with TRBD2. Looked up from germline, CDR1 is SGHTS and CDR2 is YDEGEE. V dropped 0 bases and J dropped 3; count of bases not matched to a gene: 5. The CDR3 length is 18 residues. Drawing the rest from reference TRBV5-8 and TRBJ2-1, the complete variable domain is EAGVTQSPTHLIKTRGQQATLRCSPISGHTSVYWYQQALGLGLQFLLWYDEGEERNRGNFPPRFSGRQFPNYSSELNVNALELEDSALYLCASSLVGLAGDYYNEQFFGPGTRLTVL.

The chain carries TRBV7-2 and TRBJ2-3, with 7 nucleotides matching TRBD1. This CDR3 region has 15 residues. Germline V gene sequence: CDR1 SGHTA, CDR2 FQGNSA. V shed 2 bases and J 2 bases; nucleotides not matched to a gene: 4. CDR3 region: CASSLSRGPTDTQYF. In DNA, the CDR3 is TGTGCCAGCAGCTTAAGTAGGGGGCCCACAGATACGCAGTATTTT. Filled out from reference TRBV7-2 and TRBJ2-3, the complete variable domain reads GAGVSQSPSNKVTEKGKDVELRCDPISGHTALYWYRQSLGQGLEFLIYFQGNSAPDKSGLPSDRFSAERTGGSVSTLTIQRTQQEDSAVYLCASSLSRGPTDTQYFGPGTRLTVL.